This passage covers 19 T cell receptor beta chains from one sample sequenced in a study of T cells in Graves' hyperthyroidism and ophthalmopathy. Amplified TCR beta CDR3 regions derived from RNA transcripts. RT-PCR in the first round (using the HTBI primer set) targeted the TCR CDR3. TCRdb redid the calling of the multiplex PCR reads with MiXCR, one entry per CDR3 protein. This table has roughly 550,000 distinct CDR3 sequences, 16% appearing once. The sample consisted of blood. The receptor set was obtained from a woman in her 30s with Graves' ophthalmopathy.

This clonotype was recorded a few times. This chain connects TRBV27 to TRBJ2-1, with D possibly matching TRBD2 (6 bases). The CDR3 is made up of 11 amino acids. CDR1 and CDR2 from the germline V gene are MNHEY and SMNVEV (reference sequence). Trimming removed 6 bases from V and 9 bases from J, with 9 bases in between. CDR3 nucleotide sequence: TGTGCCAGCAGCCGAGCGGGTGAGCAGTTCTTC. This sequence encodes CASSRAGEQFF.

This clonotype was picked up a small number of times. The V gene is TRBV3-1, the J gene TRBJ2-7; 10 positions match TRBD2. The CDR3 extends over 14 amino acids. Germline loops: CDR1 LGHDT, CDR2 YNNKEL (reference sequence). Trimming cost V 3 bases and J 9 bases; bases outside gene matches: 8. The CDR3 DNA sequence: TGTGCCAGCAGCCAGTCTAGCGGGAGTTATGGGCAGTACTTC. This gives the protein CASSQSSGSYGQYF.

This clonotype was observed a handful of times. The chain carries TRBV20-1 and TRBJ2-3; TRBD2 matches 11 bases. This CDR3 has 16 amino acids. V gave up 6 bases and J gave up 1 base; unmatched junction bases: 9. CDR1 and CDR2 (germline): DFQATT, SNEGSKA (reference sequence). The CDR3 region is CSALSGRAGGTDTQYF. The CDR3 nucleotides are TGCAGTGCCCTTAGCGGGAGGGCGGGTGGCACAGATACGCAGTATTTT.

The sample holds many counts of this clonotype. V usage is TRBV18 and J usage is TRBJ2-7, with D hard to call. The CDR3 contains 13 residues. Trimming removed 2 bases from V and 6 bases from J, with 11 bases in between. Germline CDR1 and CDR2: KGHSH and LQKENI. The CDR3 is CASSPDLSPEQYF. CDR3 coding DNA: TGTGCCAGCTCACCAGATCTATCTCCCGAGCAGTACTTC.

Many counts were recorded for this clonotype. This chain joins TRBV7-6 and TRBJ2-7; perhaps TRBD2 as D (6 bases). V was shortened by 1 base and J by 7 bases, with 14 bases between the two germline ends. This CDR3 is built from 14 residues. CDR1 and CDR2 from the germline V gene are SGHVS and FNYEAQ. In DNA, the CDR3 is TGTGCCAGCAGCTTAGGGCGGGGATTCGGAGAGCAGTACTTC. Protein sequence: CASSLGRGFGEQYF.

This clonotype has a handful of counts. V is TRBV20-1 and J is TRBJ1-2, with 7 positions matching TRBD1. CDR3 length equals 14 residues. The trim removed 5 bases at V and 3 bases at J, leaving 9 bases unmatched. CDR1 DFQATT and CDR2 SNEGSKA come from the germline V gene (reference sequence). CDR3 loop: CSALDRVDDYGYTF. The CDR3, as DNA: TGCAGTGCTCTAGACAGGGTGGACGACTATGGCTACACCTTC.

This clonotype turned up a few times. J is TRBJ1-2 and V is TRBV6-4, with D unclear. Germline lookup yields CDR1 MRHNA and CDR2 SNTAGT. V lost 8 bases to trimming and J lost 1 base, with 11 bases between them. The CDR3 is 13 residues long. CDR3 sequence reads: CASSREVNYGYTF. The CDR3 nucleotides are TGTGCCAGCTCGAGGGAGGTTAACTATGGCTACACCTTC.

This clonotype was counted only a few times. The rearrangement links TRBV5-1 to TRBJ2-1; no reliable D call. The germline V gene has CDR1 SGHRS and CDR2 YFSETQ. The CDR3 has 15 amino acids. Trimming removed 0 bases at V and 8 bases at J, with 15 bases between. The CDR3 nucleotides are TGCGCCAGCAGCTTGGTGGGGATTGGAAGCTATGAGCAGTTCTTC. Its translation is CASSLVGIGSYEQFF. The full variable domain, its missing parts supplied by reference TRBV5-1 and TRBJ2-1, is KAGVTQTPRYLIKTRGQQVTLSCSPISGHRSVSWYQQTPGQGLQFLFEYFSETQRNKGNFPGRFSGRQFSNSRSEMNVSTLELGDSALYLCASSLVGIGSYEQFFGPGTRLTVL.

The V gene is TRBV6-2 or TRBV6-3, the J gene TRBJ2-6; 8 bases are shared with TRBD1. There are 17 residues in the CDR3. J was trimmed by 0 bases and V by 6 bases; bases with no gene match: 7. Germline values: CDR1 MNHEY, CDR2 SVGEGT. The CDR3 region is CASSDRDRISGANVLTF. CDR3 bases: TGTGCCAGCAGCGACCGGGACAGGATCTCTGGGGCCAACGTCCTGACTTTC.

This clonotype was picked up many times. The V call is TRBV2, the J call TRBJ2-1; unclear D gene. The germline V and J ends were trimmed by 4 bases and 9 bases, with 13 bases remaining between them. This CDR3 is 13 amino acids long. In germline, CDR1 is SNHLY, CDR2 FYNNEI. For the CDR3, the DNA is TGTGCCAGCAGTGGGGCCAGCTTGGGTGAGCAGTTCTTC. Protein sequence: CASSGASLGEQFF.

The chain links TRBV6-1 to TRBJ2-5, with D possibly matching TRBD2 (6 bases). The germline gives CDR1 MNHNS, CDR2 SASEGT. The V and J ends lost 5 bases and 5 bases respectively, with 15 bases between them. There are 14 residues in the CDR3. In nucleotides, the CDR3 is TGTGCCAGCAGTTTGACTGGGAGGAGGGAGACCCAGTACTTC. Translation: CASSLTGRRETQYF.

This chain links TRBV4-3 with TRBJ2-7; 8 bases are shared with TRBD1. V was clipped by 1 base and J by 2 bases; unmatched bases: 4. The CDR3 loop spans 15 amino acids. Germline V gene data show CDR1 as LGHNA and CDR2 as YSLEER. Written as DNA, the CDR3 is TGCGCCAGCAGCCAAGCTCTGGACAGGGCCTACGAGCAGTACTTC. This encodes CASSQALDRAYEQYF.

The sample holds a few counts of this clonotype. The rearrangement joins TRBV12-3 or TRBV12-4 to TRBJ1-1, with TRBD1 matching over 9 bases. Unmatched junction bases numbered 14, after V lost 5 bases and J lost 4 bases. The CDR3 runs to 17 residues. DNA for the CDR3: TGTGCCAGCAGTCTCCCGATGGGGACAGGGTGGAGCACTGAAGCTTTCTTT. Its protein product is CASSLPMGTGWSTEAFF.

This chain connects TRBV24-1 to TRBJ2-6, with 8 bases lining up with TRBD1. V trimming: 5 bases; J trimming: 1 base; junction bases outside the gene matches: 6. There are 17 residues in the CDR3. Germline lookup yields CDR1 KGHDR and CDR2 SFDVKD. The CDR3 loop is CATSVGTGPSGANVLTF. The CDR3, as DNA: TGTGCCACCAGTGTTGGGACAGGACCTTCTGGGGCCAACGTCCTGACTTTC.

This clonotype appeared a few times. The V call is TRBV18, the J call TRBJ1-2; D is ambiguous. V was trimmed by 4 bases and J by 2 bases, leaving 8 bases between them. Germline V lookup: CDR1 KGHSH, CDR2 LQKENI. This CDR3 has 13 residues. DNA for the CDR3: TGTGCCAGCTCACTCAAATCCAACTATGGCTACACCTTC. The encoded protein is CASSLKSNYGYTF.

This rearrangement joins TRBV28 to TRBJ2-5; D gene unclear. The CDR3 totals 13 residues. V was clipped by 6 bases and J by 1 base, with 9 bases between them. Germline V CDR1 and CDR2: MDHEN, SYDVKM. The CDR3 DNA reads as TGTGCCAGCAGAGGACCGTTCCAAGAGACCCAGTACTTC. Translating it yields CASRGPFQETQYF.

The chain combines TRBV2 with TRBJ2-7; 11 nucleotides align to TRBD2. This CDR3 has 14 amino acids. CDR1 is SNHLY, CDR2 FYNNEI, per germline. The trim removed 10 bases at V and 0 bases at J, leaving 5 bases unmatched. CDR3 in DNA: TGTGCCACCGTAGCGGGAGGGAGCTCCTACGAGCAGTACTTC. It translates to CATVAGGSSYEQYF. Complete variable domain (other parts from reference TRBV2 and TRBJ2-7): EPEVTQTPSHQVTQMGQEVILRCVPISNHLYFYWYRQILGQKVEFLVSFYNNEISEKSEIFDDQFSVERPDGSNFTLKIRSTKLEDSAMYFCATVAGGSSYEQYFGPGTRLTVT.

This clonotype was observed a few times. This may be a read error: a much more frequent sequence differs by one nucleotide. V and J are TRBV11-2 and TRBJ2-3, with TRBD2 identical over 8 bases. CDR3 length equals 15 residues. Per germline, CDR1 SGHAT and CDR2 FQNNGV. The CDR3 DNA is TGTGCCAGCATCTTAGCGGGACTAAGCACAGATACGCAGTATTTT. Protein product: CASILAGLSTDTQYF.

The table lists this clonotype with many counts. The genes are TRBV20-1 and TRBJ2-5, with 8 bases aligning to TRBD2. V was clipped by 0 bases and J by 2 bases; unmatched bases: 2. Germline values: CDR1 DFQATT, CDR2 SNEGSKA (reference sequence). The CDR3 extends over 14 amino acids. Written as DNA, the CDR3 is TGCAGTGCTAGAGAGGCTAGCGGGCAAGAGACCCAGTACTTC. Its protein is CSAREASGQETQYF.